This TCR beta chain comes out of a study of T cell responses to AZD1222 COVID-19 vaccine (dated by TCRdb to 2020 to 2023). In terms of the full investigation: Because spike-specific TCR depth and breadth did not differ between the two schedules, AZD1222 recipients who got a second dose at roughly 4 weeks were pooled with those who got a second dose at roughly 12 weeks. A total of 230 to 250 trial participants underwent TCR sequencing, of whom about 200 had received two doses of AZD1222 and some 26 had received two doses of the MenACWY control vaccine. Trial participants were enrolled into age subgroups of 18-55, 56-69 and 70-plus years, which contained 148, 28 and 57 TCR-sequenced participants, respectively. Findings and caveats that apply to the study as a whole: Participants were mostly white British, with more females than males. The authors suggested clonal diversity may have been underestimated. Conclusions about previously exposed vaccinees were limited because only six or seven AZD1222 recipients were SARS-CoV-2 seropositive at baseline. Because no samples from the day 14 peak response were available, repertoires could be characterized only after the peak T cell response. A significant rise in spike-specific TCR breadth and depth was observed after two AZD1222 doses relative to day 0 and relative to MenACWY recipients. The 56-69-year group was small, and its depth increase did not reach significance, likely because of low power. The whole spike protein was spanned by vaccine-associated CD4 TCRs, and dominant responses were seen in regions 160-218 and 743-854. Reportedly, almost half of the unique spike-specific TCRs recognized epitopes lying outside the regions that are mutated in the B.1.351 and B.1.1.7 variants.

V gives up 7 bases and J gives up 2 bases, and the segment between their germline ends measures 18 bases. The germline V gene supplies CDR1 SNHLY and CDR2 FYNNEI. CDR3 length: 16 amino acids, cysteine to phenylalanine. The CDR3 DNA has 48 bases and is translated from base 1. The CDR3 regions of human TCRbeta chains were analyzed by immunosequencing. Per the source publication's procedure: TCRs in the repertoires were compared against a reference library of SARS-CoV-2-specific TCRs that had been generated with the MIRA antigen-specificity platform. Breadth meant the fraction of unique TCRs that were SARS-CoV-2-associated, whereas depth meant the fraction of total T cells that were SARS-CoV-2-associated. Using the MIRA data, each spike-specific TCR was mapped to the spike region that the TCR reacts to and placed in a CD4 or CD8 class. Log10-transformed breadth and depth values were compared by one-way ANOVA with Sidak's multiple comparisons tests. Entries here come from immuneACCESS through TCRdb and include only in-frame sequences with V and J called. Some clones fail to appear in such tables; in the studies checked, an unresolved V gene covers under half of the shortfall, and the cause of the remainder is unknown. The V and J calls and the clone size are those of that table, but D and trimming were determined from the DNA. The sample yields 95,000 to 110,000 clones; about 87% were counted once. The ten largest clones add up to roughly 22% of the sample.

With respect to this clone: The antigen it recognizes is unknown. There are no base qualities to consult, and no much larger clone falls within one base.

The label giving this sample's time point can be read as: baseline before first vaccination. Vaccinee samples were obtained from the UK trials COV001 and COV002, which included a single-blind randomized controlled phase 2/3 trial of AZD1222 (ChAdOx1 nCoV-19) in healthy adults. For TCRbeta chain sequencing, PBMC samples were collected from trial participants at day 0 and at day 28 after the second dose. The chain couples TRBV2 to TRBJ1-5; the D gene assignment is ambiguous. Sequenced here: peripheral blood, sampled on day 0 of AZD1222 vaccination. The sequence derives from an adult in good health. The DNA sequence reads TGTGCCAGCATCCAAAATCGGGGAACGGGCAATCAGCCCCAGCATTTT. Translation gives CASIQNRGTGNQPQHF.